The 29 T cell receptor beta chains given below trace back to one sample, sequenced in a study of chronic HIV infection and antiretroviral therapy. MiXCR was run by TCRdb on the 5' RACE reads, yielding one entry per CDR3 protein. The sample has tens of thousands of distinct CDR3 sequences, 7.5% to 9% seen once; the top ten hold 2.9%. Input material: peripheral blood. The receptors originated from an adult who had HIV and had not received antiretroviral therapy, or was an uninfected healthy control (not recorded which).

This clonotype was recorded at least ten times. V usage is TRBV4-3 and J usage is TRBJ2-3, with a tentative D call TRBD1 (5 bases). The CDR3 consists of 19 residues. Between the trimmed V and J ends, which lost 0 bases and 2 bases, there was a span of 21 bases. In germline, CDR1 is LGHNA, CDR2 YSLEER. For the CDR3, the DNA is TGCGCCAGCAGCCAAGATCTTGGCGAGTTGGCAGGGAACACAGATACGCAGTATTTT. Amino acids: CASSQDLGELAGNTDTQYF.

The CDR3 is CSASGPTNEQFF. The CDR3 coding sequence is TGCAGTGCTAGCGGGCCCACAAATGAGCAGTTCTTC. This chain uses TRBV20-1 with TRBJ2-1, with D unresolved. Germline CDR1 DFQATT, CDR2 SNEGSKA (reference sequence). The CDR3 spans 12 residues. Trimming took off 3 bases at V and 7 bases at J, with 10 bases between the two ends.

The CDR3 sequence is CAISDHRDGEAFF. Written as DNA, the CDR3 is TGTGCCATCAGTGATCACAGGGACGGGGAAGCTTTCTTT. The chain combines TRBV10-3 with TRBJ1-1, with D possibly being TRBD1 (6 bases). Between the trimmed V and J ends, which lost 3 bases and 8 bases, there was a span of 13 bases. The CDR3 is made up of 13 amino acids. Germline values: CDR1 ENHRY, CDR2 SYGVKD.

This clonotype was counted between two and nine times. The chain is built from TRBV2 and TRBJ1-5; D is unresolved. The CDR3 contains 14 residues. V lost 3 bases and J lost 2, with 8 bases in between. Germline CDR1 and CDR2: SNHLY and FYNNEI. The CDR3 here is CASSDSRGNQPQHF. CDR3 sequence (DNA): TGTGCCAGCAGTGACAGTCGGGGCAATCAGCCCCAGCATTTT.

This clonotype has a count of ten or more. This rearrangement joins TRBV20-1 to TRBJ2-7, with a tentative D call TRBD2 (6 bases). The CDR3 contains 16 residues. V was clipped by 1 base and J by 2 bases, with 18 bases between them. The germline V gene encodes CDR1 DFQATT and CDR2 SNEGSKA (reference sequence). CDR3 DNA: TGCAGTGCTAGAGGGGAGGCAGGCGGCCCACCCTACGAGCAGTACTTC. It codes for CSARGEAGGPPYEQYF.

In this sample, this clonotype turned up many times. This chain links TRBV4-1 with TRBJ2-2, with D unclear. The germline V gene encodes CDR1 MGHRA and CDR2 YSYEKL. This CDR3 comprises 14 residues. The V end lost 1 base, the J end lost 4 bases, and 7 bases lay between the germline ends. The CDR3 region is CASSQVIATGELFF. DNA for the CDR3: TGCGCCAGCAGCCAAGTTATTGCCACCGGGGAGCTGTTTTTT.

This clonotype showed up many times. This sequence joins TRBV29-1 and TRBJ2-3; a possible D gene is TRBD1 (5 bases). V lost 5 bases to trimming and J lost 0 bases, with 9 bases between them. Germline lookup yields CDR1 SQVTM and CDR2 ANQGSEA. There are 13 residues in the CDR3. CDR3 region: CSVSAGSTDTQYF. CDR3 bases: TGCAGCGTTTCCGCAGGGAGCACAGATACGCAGTATTTT.

This clonotype has just a few counts. V and J are TRBV28 and TRBJ2-2; 7 bases fit TRBD2. CDR3 length: 15 residues. Per germline, CDR1 MDHEN and CDR2 SYDVKM. With 3 bases clipped from V and 4 bases from J, the junction kept 5 bases outside the gene matches. The CDR3, as DNA: TGTGCCAGCAGTTTCGGGGGGTTTGGCACCGGGGAGCTGTTTTTT. It yields the protein CASSFGGFGTGELFF.

V is TRBV30 and J is TRBJ2-7, with 10 bases that match TRBD1. The CDR3 loop spans 15 amino acids. V dropped 2 bases and J dropped 1; count of bases not matched to a gene: 5. Germline CDR1 is GTSNPN and CDR2 is SVGIG (reference sequence). The CDR3 bases are TGTGCCTGGAGTACCGGGACAGGGGTGTCCTACGAGCAGTACTTC. It encodes CAWSTGTGVSYEQYF.

This clonotype was counted a few times. The chain employs TRBV16 and TRBJ2-1, with unresolved D. Per germline, CDR1 KGHSY and CDR2 FQNENV. Trimming removed 3 bases at V and 5 bases at J, with 2 bases between. The CDR3 covers 11 residues. The CDR3 protein is CASSQDNEQFF. In DNA, the CDR3 is TGTGCCAGCAGCCAGGACAATGAGCAGTTCTTC.

This clonotype appeared a few times. The rearrangement uses TRBV27 and TRBJ2-4, with TRBD2 matching over 8 bases. In germline, CDR1 is MNHEY, CDR2 SMNVEV (reference sequence). J was trimmed by 12 bases and V by 5 bases; bases with no gene match: 15. This CDR3 spans 15 amino acids. CDR3 amino acids: CASSPNQKRGIYQYF. For the CDR3, the DNA is TGTGCCAGCAGTCCTAATCAGAAGCGGGGGATATATCAGTACTTC.

The rearrangement uses TRBV24-1 and TRBJ2-2; D is unclear. CDR3 length equals 14 residues. Per germline, CDR1 KGHDR and CDR2 SFDVKD. V lost 4 bases, J lost 0 bases, and 5 bases lay in between. In DNA, the CDR3 is TGTGCCACCAGTGAGGGTCCGAACACCGGGGAGCTGTTTTTT. This encodes CATSEGPNTGELFF.

CDR3 sequence (DNA): TGCAGTGCGCGTGATGGCTACACCTTC. Its translation is CSARDGYTF. This chain connects TRBV20-1 to TRBJ1-2; no reliable D call. Trimming stripped 6 bases from V and 6 bases from J, with 5 bases between. The CDR3 loop spans 9 amino acids. Germline V lookup: CDR1 DFQATT, CDR2 SNEGSKA (reference sequence).

This clonotype was picked up a small number of times. This rearrangement joins TRBV28 to TRBJ2-7, with TRBD1 matching 9 bases. This CDR3 has 15 residues. The trim removed 6 bases at V and 2 bases at J, leaving 8 bases unmatched. Germline V gene sequence: CDR1 MDHEN, CDR2 SYDVKM. This CDR3 reads CASSEGGQGPYEQYF. The CDR3 DNA sequence: TGTGCCAGCAGCGAAGGGGGACAGGGCCCCTACGAGCAGTACTTC.

V usage is TRBV12-3 or TRBV12-4 and J usage is TRBJ2-1; 7 nucleotides line up with TRBD2. V lost 2 bases to trimming and J lost 8 bases; unmatched junction nucleotides: 6. The CDR3 spans 14 residues. As DNA, the CDR3 is TGTGCCAGCAGTTTAAGATCTGGGGGGGATGAGCAGTTCTTC. Its translation is CASSLRSGGDEQFF.

A few counts support this clonotype. V and J are TRBV28 and TRBJ1-2; no clear D. The ends were cut back, 3 bases at V and 7 bases at J, with 12 bases in the middle. The CDR3 is made up of 13 amino acids. Germline assignment: CDR1 MDHEN and CDR2 SYDVKM. CDR3 bases: TGTGCCAGCAGTTTGAATGGTTTAGGTGGCTACACCTTC. Protein: CASSLNGLGGYTF.

The chain couples TRBV10-3 to TRBJ1-1; possibly TRBD1 for D (6 bases). Germline V gene data show CDR1 as ENHRY and CDR2 as SYGVKD. This CDR3 is 15 amino acids long. The V end was cut by 4 bases, the J end by 2 bases, with 14 bases between. In DNA, the CDR3 is TGTGCCATCAGTGGGACAGTCGGAGGAAACACTGAAGCTTTCTTT. This encodes CAISGTVGGNTEAFF.

This clonotype was seen ten or more times. This chain joins TRBV20-1 and TRBJ1-1, with D possibly being TRBD1 (5 bases). The germline V and J ends were trimmed by 2 bases and 1 base, with 17 bases remaining between them. Germline V CDR1 and CDR2: DFQATT, SNEGSKA (reference sequence). There are 16 residues in the CDR3. The CDR3 loop is CSARRAGTDQNTEAFF. CDR3 coding DNA: TGCAGTGCTAGAAGGGCAGGGACGGACCAGAACACTGAAGCTTTCTTT.

The sample holds many counts of this clonotype. The V and J genes are TRBV7-9 and TRBJ1-5; unclear D gene. The CDR3 runs to 13 residues. Trimming shortened V by 1 base and J by 6 bases, and 7 bases separated the two germline ends. Germline-derived CDR1 and CDR2 are SEHNR and FQNEAQ (reference sequence). CDR3 region: CASSLDLGQPQHF. In nucleotides, the CDR3 is TGTGCCAGCAGCTTAGATTTGGGTCAGCCCCAGCATTTT.

This chain connects TRBV7-8 to TRBJ1-5; D is unresolved. The germline gives CDR1 SGHVS, CDR2 FQNEAQ. Trimming shortened V by 3 bases and J by 4 bases, and 13 bases separated the two germline ends. The CDR3 has 15 residues. The CDR3 reads CASSFRFLANQPQHF. The CDR3 coding sequence is TGTGCCAGCAGCTTTCGTTTTCTGGCGAATCAGCCCCAGCATTTT.

This clonotype has more than one count but fewer than ten. This chain uses TRBV28 with TRBJ1-5; D ambiguous. Germline CDR1 MDHEN, CDR2 SYDVKM. The CDR3 is 12 residues long. Trimming pared 10 bases from V and 0 bases from J, leaving 7 bases between. This CDR3 is CATAYSNQPQHF. The CDR3 nucleotides are TGTGCCACCGCGTATAGCAATCAGCCCCAGCATTTT.

This clonotype has at least ten counts. The rearrangement joins TRBV20-1 to TRBJ2-3; 10 positions agree with TRBD2. V shed 5 bases and J 0 bases; nucleotides not matched to a gene: 11. CDR3 length equals 17 residues. Germline loops: CDR1 DFQATT, CDR2 SNEGSKA (reference sequence). The CDR3 region has the DNA TGCAGTGCTCGAGGACTAGCGGAAATTATTAGCACAGATACGCAGTATTTT. Translating it yields CSARGLAEIISTDTQYF.

Ten or more counts support this clonotype. The chain joins TRBV29-1 to TRBJ2-3, with TRBD2 matching over 11 bases. V lost 3 bases, J lost 5 bases, and 4 bases stayed unmatched. This CDR3 has 14 residues. Germline loops: CDR1 SQVTM, CDR2 ANQGSEA. CDR3 amino acids: CSVDLAGGLDTQYF. For the CDR3, the DNA is TGCAGCGTTGATCTAGCGGGAGGCTTAGATACGCAGTATTTT.

This clonotype was found many times. The chain employs TRBV29-1 and TRBJ2-7; D is possibly TRBD1 or TRBD2 (5 bases each). The V end was cut by 4 bases, the J end by 0 bases, with 10 bases between. This CDR3 comprises 13 residues. The germline CDR1 and CDR2 sequences are SQVTM and ANQGSEA. In DNA form, the CDR3 reads TGCAGCGTTGCCGCAGGGAGCTCCTACGAGCAGTACTTC. Translation: CSVAAGSSYEQYF.

This clonotype was seen more than once but under ten times. The chain joins TRBV5-1 to TRBJ2-5; 9 bases align to TRBD1. CDR1 SGHRS and CDR2 YFSETQ come from the germline V gene. Losses at the gene ends were 4 bases for V and 2 bases for J; bases not matched to a gene: 0. This CDR3 has 13 amino acids. The DNA for the CDR3 is TGCGCCAGCAGCGGGACAGGGCAAGAGACCCAGTACTTC. It encodes CASSGTGQETQYF.

The J gene is TRBJ1-5, the V gene TRBV6-2 or TRBV6-3, with a possible D match to TRBD1 (5 bases). The CDR3 has 14 residues. Germline-derived CDR1 and CDR2 are MNHEY and SVGEGT. Trimming took off 6 bases at V and 0 bases at J, with 9 bases between the two ends. The CDR3 DNA is TGTGCCAGCAGACCGGGGGGTAGCAATCAGCCCCAGCATTTT. Translating gives CASRPGGSNQPQHF.

The chain links TRBV20-1 to TRBJ2-7; D not resolved. The length of the CDR3 is 12 residues. Germline loops: CDR1 DFQATT, CDR2 SNEGSKA (reference sequence). The V gene lost 3 bases and the J gene lost 2 bases, with 8 bases spanning the gap. This CDR3 is CSASTATYEQYF. CDR3 DNA sequence: TGCAGTGCTAGCACCGCTACCTACGAGCAGTACTTC.

This clonotype was detected only a few times. The junction differs from germline at one of its ends, possibly a read error. The chain links TRBV28 to TRBJ1-1, with 7 bases lining up with TRBD1. This CDR3 is built from 15 residues. Per germline, CDR1 MDHEN and CDR2 SYDVKM. The CDR3 nucleotides read TGTGCCAGCATTTTAATAGGGGGCAGAAACACTGAAGCTTTCTTT. As protein: CASILIGGRNTEAFF.

In its sample, this clonotype was seen many times. V and J are TRBV28 and TRBJ1-2; D not certain. The CDR3 is 12 amino acids. CDR1 MDHEN and CDR2 SYDVKM come from the germline V gene. Deletions cut 3 bases from V and 8 bases from J, with 10 bases between. CDR3 coding DNA: TGTGCCAGCAGTTTTCTGGCAGAGGGCTACACCTTC. It encodes CASSFLAEGYTF.